Each of the 11 T cell receptor beta chains below was sequenced from the same sample in a study of cytomegalovirus exposure and HLA in healthy donors. Primers for the PCR totalled 60 Vbeta and 13 Jbeta. Profiled with immunoSEQ multiplex PCR; TCRdb holds only in-frame clones, not every one. The repertoire holds some 190,000 clones, with over 75% as singletons. Source material: PBMCs. Receptors were obtained from a woman younger than 45 in good health and CMV-seronegative.

The chain recombines TRBV7-9 with TRBJ1-2; 8 nucleotides align to TRBD1. This CDR3 is built from 15 residues. The germline V gene has CDR1 SEHNR and CDR2 FQNEAQ (reference sequence). V gave up 5 bases and J gave up 6 bases; unmatched junction bases: 11. CDR3 sequence: CASSPRTGRRDGYTF. The CDR3 region has the DNA TGTGCCAGCAGCCCCAGGACAGGGAGGCGGGATGGCTACACCTTC.

The chain joins TRBV19 to TRBJ2-3; maybe TRBD1 (6 bases). Germline CDR1 reads LNHDA; CDR2 reads SQIVND (reference sequence). Trimming stripped 5 bases from V and 4 bases from J, with 16 bases between. The CDR3 spans 15 residues. The CDR3 DNA reads TGTGCCAGTAGTGTCCCAAACAGGGCCCCAGATACGCAGTATTTT. Residues: CASSVPNRAPDTQYF.

The genes are TRBV19 and TRBJ2-5, with D maybe TRBD2 (6 bases). CDR3 length: 15 residues. Germline V lookup: CDR1 LNHDA, CDR2 SQIVND (reference sequence). Trimming shortened V by 1 base and J by 2 bases, and 11 bases separated the two germline ends. CDR3 coding DNA: TGTGCCAGTAGTATAGGGGGGGTGCTACAAGAGACCCAGTACTTC. Protein product: CASSIGGVLQETQYF.

The table lists this clone with a few counts. This sequence joins TRBV5-1 and TRBJ2-7; 9 nucleotides match TRBD1. Looked up from germline, CDR1 is SGHRS and CDR2 is YFSETQ. The CDR3 covers 15 residues. Trimming removed 4 bases from V and 5 bases from J; junction bases left unmatched: 10. The CDR3 DNA is TGCGCCAGCAGCGTTGGAGGGGACAGGGACGACGAGCAGTACTTC. Encoded protein: CASSVGGDRDDEQYF.

The chain joins TRBV5-1 to TRBJ2-3, with 12 nucleotides matching TRBD2. With V trimmed by 4 bases and J by 1 base, 13 bases remained unmatched. This CDR3 comprises 19 residues. Germline values: CDR1 SGHRS, CDR2 YFSETQ. DNA for the CDR3: TGCGCCAGCAGCAGTGGTCTGGCTAGCGGGGGGGCAGGCACAGATACGCAGTATTTT. Translation: CASSSGLASGGAGTDTQYF.

The V and J genes are TRBV7-9 and TRBJ2-1, with D possibly TRBD1 on 6 matching bases. Germline V CDR1 and CDR2: SEHNR, FQNEAQ (reference sequence). This CDR3 is built from 15 residues. The V end lost 5 bases, the J end lost 4 bases, and 15 bases lay between the germline ends. The CDR3 here is CASSTKRDIYNEQFF. CDR3 coding DNA: TGTGCCAGCAGCACCAAAAGGGACATATACAATGAGCAGTTCTTC. Using reference TRBV7-9 and TRBJ2-1 for the parts outside the CDR3, the full variable domain is DTGVSQNPRHKITKRGQNVTFRCDPISEHNRLYWYRQTLGQGPEFLTYFQNEAQLEKSRLLSDRFSAERPKGSFSTLEIQRTEQGDSAMYLCASSTKRDIYNEQFFGPGTRLTVL.

This rearrangement joins TRBV6-5 to TRBJ2-7, with TRBD1 matching over 8 bases. Germline V gene lookup returns CDR1 MNHEY and CDR2 SVGAGI. The ends lost 11 bases at V and 0 bases at J; junction bases unmatched: 9. The CDR3 length is 14 residues. In nucleotides, the CDR3 is TGTGCCTCCAGCGGACAGGGATTCTCCTACGAGCAGTACTTC. The encoded protein is CASSGQGFSYEQYF.

V is TRBV7-2 and J is TRBJ1-5; maybe TRBD1 (5 bases). Deletions cut 4 bases from V and 7 bases from J, with 14 bases between. CDR1 is SGHTA and CDR2 is FQGNSA in the germline V gene. The CDR3 covers 14 residues. The CDR3 region has the DNA TGTGCCAGCAGCTGGAGCCGGGGGGAGCAGCCCCAGCATTTT. Protein sequence: CASSWSRGEQPQHF.

The rearrangement joins TRBV13 to TRBJ1-5, with TRBD1 matching over 9 bases. There are 18 residues in the CDR3. Losses at the gene ends were 3 bases for V and 3 bases for J; bases not matched to a gene: 12. Per the germline V gene, CDR1 is PRHDT and CDR2 is FYEKMQ (reference sequence). CDR3 loop: CASSFQGTDRGPNQPQHF. The DNA of the CDR3 is TGTGCCAGCAGCTTCCAAGGGACGGACAGGGGACCCAATCAGCCCCAGCATTTT. Full variable domain (outside the CDR3, taken from reference TRBV13 and TRBJ1-5): AAGVIQSPRHLIKEKRETATLKCYPIPRHDTVYWYQQGPGQDPQFLISFYEKMQSDKGSIPDRFSAQQFSDYHSELNMSSLELGDSALYFCASSFQGTDRGPNQPQHFGDGTRLSIL.

The chain employs TRBV6-5 and TRBJ1-6; unclear D gene. CDR1 and CDR2 from the germline V gene are MNHEY and SVGAGI. Between the trimmed V and J ends, which lost 2 bases and 8 bases, there was a span of 10 bases. The CDR3 runs 14 residues. CDR3 region: CASSYVGIDSPLHF. The CDR3 DNA sequence: TGTGCCAGCAGTTACGTCGGGATTGATTCACCCCTCCACTTT.

The V call is TRBV6-1, the J call TRBJ2-7; D is ambiguous. Germline CDR1 MNHNS, CDR2 SASEGT. Trimming removed 4 bases from V and 5 bases from J, with 15 bases in between. The CDR3 spans 14 residues. CDR3 nucleotides: TGTGCCAGCAGTGTCCGGGTCACCTTTGACGAGCAGTACTTC. The encoded protein is CASSVRVTFDEQYF.